The clone carrying this TCR beta chain was picked up a small number of times. An end of the junction differs from the germline gene, which may be a read error. All donors were healthy, and all were Caucasian. Germline V gives CDR1 SGHDT, CDR2 YYEEEE. The CDR3 is made up of 14 amino acids. The data were obtained in a study of identical twins. TCRdb re-called the 5' RACE reads through MiXCR, storing one row per CDR3 protein. This sample yields 510,000 or so distinct CDR3 sequences, of which over 12% are seen a single time; roughly 0.44% belongs to the top ten. The same specimen was also included in a second study, on yellow fever vaccine responses in identical twins.

V usage is TRBV5-6 and J usage is TRBJ2-7; a weak D match, TRBD1 (6 bases). This clonotype was sampled from a woman aged 18-35 years in good health. Input material: CD4+ T cells sorted from blood. In DNA form, the CDR3 reads TGTGCCAGCAGAAGGACAGTGACCTCCTTCGAGCAGTACTTC. Amino acids: CASRRTVTSFEQYF.